Listed below are T cell receptor beta chains from one sample, sequenced in a study of blood T cell repertoires in COVID-19. TCRdb's table, derived via immunoSEQ multiplex PCR, lists solely in-frame clones and lacks some. This table holds 150,000 or so clones, about nine tenths found once. The sample taken for sequencing was peripheral blood. Receptor source: an older woman with COVID-19, enrolled during active disease. Both conserved end residues are part of each CDR3. The D gene is left open where the match is weak. The size field is filled for only some rows; it gives once, few, many or a size class.

v_call	j_call	d_call	clone_size	cdr3_aa	cdr3_nt
TRBV6-2/TRBV6-3	TRBJ1-2	.	.	CASSYQGSTGYTF	TGTGCCAGCAGTTACCAGGGCTCTACCGGCTACACCTTC
TRBV3-1/TRBV3-2	TRBJ1-2	TRBD1	.	CASSPGQGTGYTF	TGTGCCAGCAGCCCGGGACAGGGTACGGGCTACACCTTC
TRBV18	TRBJ2-7	.	.	CASSPKPYEQYF	TGTGCCAGCTCACCAAAGCCTTACGAGCAGTACTTC
TRBV5-1	TRBJ1-4	TRBD1	.	CASRGGTGPEKLFF	TGCGCCAGCAGAGGGGGGACAGGGCCTGAAAAACTGTTTTTT
TRBV11-2	TRBJ1-1	.	.	CASSLNRNTEAFF	TGTGCCAGCAGCTTAAACAGGAACACTGAAGCTTTCTTT
TRBV28	TRBJ2-1	TRBD2	.	CASSLGPGRGRRNEQFF	TGTGCCAGCAGTTTAGGCCCCGGGAGGGGACGCCGCAATGAGCAGTTCTTC
TRBV29-1	TRBJ2-7	TRBD1	.	CSAGTGAPYEQYF	TGCAGCGCTGGGACAGGGGCCCCCTACGAGCAGTACTTC
TRBV4-2	TRBJ2-1	TRBD2	.	CASSHISGGVIEKQFF	TGTGCCAGCAGCCACATTAGCGGGGGGGTCATAGAAAAGCAGTTCTTC
TRBV7-2	TRBJ2-1	.	.	CASSFGGAVPYNEQFF	TGTGCCAGCAGCTTTGGGGGGGCGGTACCCTACAATGAGCAGTTCTTC
TRBV5-1	TRBJ1-3	TRBD1	.	CASSLEDRAGNTIYF	TGCGCCAGCAGCTTGGAGGACAGGGCCGGAAACACCATATATTTT
TRBV12-3/TRBV12-4	TRBJ2-2	.	.	CASSWTVELFF	TGTGCCAGCAGCTGGACAGTGGAGCTGTTTTTT
TRBV28	TRBJ1-3	.	.	CASSFNRVGNTIYF	TGTGCCAGCAGTTTTAACAGGGTCGGAAACACCATATATTTT
TRBV21-1	TRBJ1-5	.	.	CASTQRAVSNQPQHF	TGTGCCAGCACCCAAAGAGCGGTTAGCAATCAGCCCCAGCATTTT
TRBV7-2	TRBJ2-7	TRBD2	.	CASSLSSGGKYEQYF	TGTGCCAGCAGCCTCTCTAGCGGGGGGAAATACGAGCAGTACTTC
TRBV5-1	TRBJ2-2	.	once	CASSFLPTNTGELFF	TGCGCCAGCAGCTTTCTGCCAACAAACACCGGGGAGCTGTTTTTT
TRBV18	TRBJ1-6	TRBD1	.	CASSPPGTGNSPLHF	TGTGCCAGCTCACCTCCCGGGACAGGGAATTCACCCCTCCACTTT
TRBV2	TRBJ2-2	TRBD1	.	CASMGYRGPGELFF	TGTGCCAGCATGGGCTATAGGGGGCCCGGGGAGCTGTTTTTT
TRBV5-1	TRBJ2-3	TRBD1	.	CASSGGTGEVDTQYF	TGCGCCAGCAGCGGGGGGACAGGGGAAGTAGATACGCAGTATTTT
TRBV4-1	TRBJ1-1	TRBD1	.	CASSPSDRGAFF	TGCGCCAGCAGCCCTTCGGACAGGGGGGCTTTCTTT
TRBV5-5	TRBJ1-5	.	.	CASSLRHQRVGGNQPQHF	TGTGCCAGCAGCTTGCGGCACCAAAGGGTAGGGGGCAATCAGCCCCAGCATTTT
TRBV23-1	TRBJ1-6	.	.	CASSQKGLNKCPYSPLHF	TGCGCCAGCAGTCAAAAGGGACTCAATAAATGTCCATATTCACCCCTCCACTTT
TRBV5-4	TRBJ1-1	.	.	CASSLSFGGPSTEAFF	TGTGCCAGCAGCTTGAGTTTCGGGGGGCCGAGCACTGAAGCTTTCTTT
TRBV14	TRBJ2-1	TRBD2	.	CASSHSGSGGPYNEQFF	TGTGCCAGCAGCCATAGTGGGAGCGGGGGGCCTTACAATGAGCAGTTCTTC
TRBV5-1	TRBJ2-7	.	.	CASSFEQSYEQYF	TGCGCCAGCAGCTTCGAACAGTCCTACGAGCAGTACTTC
TRBV5-1	TRBJ1-3	TRBD1	.	CASSLAGTGNGNTIYF	TGCGCCAGCAGCTTGGCAGGGACAGGGAATGGAAACACCATATATTTT
TRBV12-3/TRBV12-4	TRBJ1-1	.	.	CASSLTGNTEAFF	TGTGCCAGCAGTTTGACAGGAAACACTGAAGCTTTCTTT
TRBV28	TRBJ2-5	.	.	CASSPLRRGEETQYF	TGTGCCAGCAGTCCCCTCCGCAGGGGAGAAGAGACCCAGTACTTC
TRBV20-1	TRBJ1-1	.	once	CSASRPGIEAFF	TGCAGTGCTAGTCGGCCAGGGATTGAAGCTTTCTTT
TRBV27	TRBJ2-3	.	.	CASTLSWRATDTQYF	TGTGCCAGCACCCTCTCCTGGAGGGCCACAGATACGCAGTATTTT